Shown below are 14 T cell receptor beta chains from a single sample sequenced in a study of T cell responses to AZD1222 COVID-19 vaccine. The repertoire was sequenced with immunoSEQ multiplex PCR; TCRdb's copy has only in-frame clones and lacks some. The sample gives about 160,000 clones, around 90% of which show up once; about 3.3% is in the top ten. The specimen was peripheral blood, collected 28 days after the second AZD1222 dose. The receptor set was obtained from an adult who received the AZD1222 COVID-19 vaccine.

The chain joins TRBV7-9 to TRBJ2-3; D unresolved. Trimming removed 0 bases from V and 1 base from J, with 5 bases in between. CDR1 and CDR2 (germline): SEHNR, FQNEAQ (reference sequence). The CDR3 runs to 14 residues. The CDR3 is CASSLAGRTDTQYF. The DNA of the CDR3 is TGTGCCAGCAGCTTAGCAGGACGCACAGATACGCAGTATTTT.

This clone was counted a few times. The V call is TRBV9, the J call TRBJ2-1; 9 nucleotides agree with TRBD2. The CDR3 consists of 14 residues. Germline assignment: CDR1 SGDLS and CDR2 YYNGEE. With 6 bases clipped from V and 0 bases from J, the junction kept 1 base outside the gene matches. The CDR3 spells CASISGSSYNEQFF. As DNA, the CDR3 is TGTGCCAGCATTAGCGGGAGCTCCTACAATGAGCAGTTCTTC.

Here the CDR3 DNA reads TGTGCCAGCAGCTTGGAATACGCAAACGAGCAGTACTTC. It encodes CASSLEYANEQYF. The chain recombines TRBV5-4 with TRBJ2-7; D is undetermined. Deletions cut 0 bases from V and 5 bases from J, with 9 bases between. The length of the CDR3 is 13 residues. Germline V gives CDR1 SGHNT, CDR2 YYREEE (reference sequence).

The V gene is TRBV16, the J gene TRBJ2-1; perhaps TRBD2 as D (6 bases). In germline, CDR1 is KGHSY, CDR2 FQNENV. The CDR3 runs to 18 residues. V was pared by 0 bases and J by 0 bases, with 15 bases between. This CDR3 reads CASSQSLEGRSSYNEQFF. The CDR3 DNA is TGTGCCAGCAGCCAATCTTTGGAGGGAAGGAGCTCCTACAATGAGCAGTTCTTC.

The chain carries TRBV13 and TRBJ2-7; D might be TRBD1 (6 bases). V shed 4 bases and J shed 5 bases, with 12 bases lying between them. The CDR3 runs to 13 residues. Germline CDR1 is PRHDT and CDR2 is FYEKMQ (reference sequence). CDR3 DNA: TGTGCCAGCAGCTCAACAGGGATTGACGAGCAGTACTTC. Amino acids: CASSSTGIDEQYF. Variable domain in full (rest from reference TRBV13 and TRBJ2-7): AAGVIQSPRHLIKEKRETATLKCYPIPRHDTVYWYQQGPGQDPQFLISFYEKMQSDKGSIPDRFSAQQFSDYHSELNMSSLELGDSALYFCASSSTGIDEQYFGPGTRLTVT.

The chain has TRBV25-1 and TRBJ2-3; the D gene is possibly TRBD1 (6 bases). Trimming pared 3 bases from V and 3 bases from J, leaving 13 bases between. The CDR3 covers 15 residues. Germline CDR1 reads MGHDK; CDR2 reads SYGVNS. This chain's CDR3 is CASSDADSLTDTQYF. Written as DNA, the CDR3 is TGTGCCAGCAGTGATGCGGACAGCTTGACAGATACGCAGTATTTT.

This rearrangement joins TRBV28 to TRBJ1-5; D is uncertain. V was cut by 1 base and J by 1 base, with 8 bases left in between. This CDR3 comprises 15 residues. The V gene's germline CDR1 is MDHEN and CDR2 SYDVKM. The CDR3 here is CASSLSFQSNQPQHF. The CDR3 nucleotides are TGTGCCAGCAGTTTATCATTCCAGAGCAATCAGCCCCAGCATTTT.

The rearrangement joins TRBV7-8 to TRBJ1-1; tentatively, D is TRBD1 (6 bases). The V end lost 5 bases, the J end lost 0 bases, and 19 bases lay between the germline ends. The CDR3 is made up of 17 amino acids. Germline values: CDR1 SGHVS, CDR2 FQNEAQ. CDR3 protein: CASSRRPGVFMNTEAFF. The CDR3 nucleotides read TGTGCCAGCAGCCGCCGCCCAGGGGTTTTCATGAACACTGAAGCTTTCTTT.

The chain combines TRBV10-1 with TRBJ2-5; 8 bases fit TRBD1. J was trimmed by 2 bases and V by 4 bases; bases with no gene match: 3. CDR1 is WNHNN and CDR2 is SYGVQD in the germline V gene (reference sequence). This CDR3 has 14 residues. The CDR3: CASSVNRGQETQYF. The CDR3 DNA is TGCGCCAGCAGTGTAAACAGGGGGCAAGAGACCCAGTACTTC.

The V call is TRBV4-1, the J call TRBJ2-1; 9 positions agree with TRBD2. The CDR3 totals 18 residues. Germline V lookup: CDR1 MGHRA, CDR2 YSYEKL. With V trimmed by 0 bases and J by 2 bases, 8 bases remained unmatched. The CDR3 spells CASSQDPSGALPYNEQFF. In nucleotides, the CDR3 is TGCGCCAGCAGCCAAGATCCTAGCGGGGCGCTACCCTACAATGAGCAGTTCTTC.

The chain recombines TRBV6-5 with TRBJ1-5; D unresolved. The CDR3 has 13 amino acids. V lost 6 bases and J 4 bases, leaving 10 bases between the germline ends. Germline loops: CDR1 MNHEY, CDR2 SVGAGI. CDR3 in DNA: TGTGCCAGCAGCCCGGACCCGAATCAGCCCCAGCATTTT. This sequence encodes CASSPDPNQPQHF.

V gene TRBV6-4 combines with J gene TRBJ1-5; D uncertain. The ends were cut back, 5 bases at V and 8 bases at J, with 13 bases in the middle. CDR1 and CDR2 (germline): MRHNA, SNTAGT. There are 13 residues in the CDR3. In DNA, the CDR3 is TGTGCCAGCAGTCTGACCCCGGCCGAGCCCCAGCATTTT. This gives the protein CASSLTPAEPQHF.

The rearrangement joins TRBV2 to TRBJ2-7; no definite D call. V was cut by 8 bases and J by 0 bases, with 11 bases left in between. CDR3 length: 13 residues. Germline lookup yields CDR1 SNHLY and CDR2 FYNNEI. CDR3: CASGGRNSYEQYF. The CDR3 region has the DNA TGTGCCAGCGGTGGACGGAACTCCTACGAGCAGTACTTC.

The chain uses TRBV11-2 and TRBJ2-7, with D unresolved. The V end lost 9 bases, the J end lost 0 bases, and 6 bases lay between the germline ends. Per the germline V gene, CDR1 is SGHAT and CDR2 is FQNNGV. The CDR3 consists of 11 residues. CDR3 bases: TGTGCCAGTGCACTCTCCTACGAGCAGTACTTC. Its protein is CASALSYEQYF.